The 29 T cell receptor beta chains in this list originate from one sample, sequenced in a study of CD8+ T cells in alopecia areata. Treatment given: oral pan-JAK inhibitor, 5-10 mg twice daily. RNA, once extracted, was reverse transcribed into cDNA for use as the sequencing template. The data were produced by immunoSEQ multiplex PCR, yet TCRdb's version contains in-frame clones alone and is incomplete. Counted here are roughly 150,000 clones, nearly 55% occurring once; the ten biggest clones make up roughly 15%. The sequences come from CD8+ T cells sorted from blood, collected at week 4, from a patient treated with tofacitinib. The receptors here all came from a human donor with alopecia areata.

The CDR3, as DNA: TGTGCCACCAGCGTTGGGATGACAGGATCTTACGAGCAGTACTTC. This translates into CATSVGMTGSYEQYF. This sequence joins TRBV15 and TRBJ2-7; TRBD1 might be the D (6 bases). The V end lost 5 bases, the J end lost 4 bases, and 18 bases lay between the germline ends. Germline loops: CDR1 LNHNV, CDR2 YYDKDF (reference sequence). The CDR3 loop spans 15 amino acids.

The J gene is TRBJ2-7, the V gene TRBV12-5, with D perhaps given as TRBD1 or TRBD2 (5 bases each). Deletions cut 6 bases from V and 6 bases from J, with 18 bases between. Germline assignment: CDR1 LGHNT and CDR2 FRNRAP. This CDR3 region has 14 residues. The CDR3 region has the DNA TGTGCTAGTGGATGGGGGTCCACCGCTACCGAGCAGTACTTC. Its protein product is CASGWGSTATEQYF. Drawing the rest from reference TRBV12-5 and TRBJ2-7, the complete variable domain is DARVTQTPRHKVTEMGQEVTMRCQPILGHNTVFWYRQTMMQGLELLAYFRNRAPLDDSGMPKDRFSAEMPDATLATLKIQPSEPRDSAVYFCASGWGSTATEQYFGPGTRLTVT.

The rearrangement links TRBV29-1 to TRBJ1-2; D not resolved. The CDR3 loop spans 15 amino acids. The germline V gene encodes CDR1 SQVTM and CDR2 ANQGSEA. The V and J ends lost 0 bases and 2 bases respectively, with 13 bases between them. The CDR3 reads CSVEDLTEANYGYTF. The DNA of the CDR3 is TGCAGCGTTGAAGATCTAACAGAAGCCAACTATGGCTACACCTTC.

A note on this clone: Within the sample, other DNA sequences also encode this same CDR3. The chain joins TRBV29-1 to TRBJ2-7; TRBD1 matches at 9 bases. Germline V gives CDR1 SQVTM, CDR2 ANQGSEA. The CDR3 length is 12 residues. V was pared by 6 bases and J by 4 bases, with 4 bases of the junction left unmatched. The CDR3 nucleotides read TGCAGCGTGGAGGACAGGGGATACGAGCAGTACTTC. Translation: CSVEDRGYEQYF.

The rearrangement joins TRBV6-6 to TRBJ2-7; D tentatively reads TRBD1 or TRBD2 (5 bases each). V dropped 0 bases and J dropped 0 bases, with 9 bases sitting between them. The CDR3 covers 15 residues. Germline V lookup: CDR1 MNHNY, CDR2 SVGAGI (reference sequence). The DNA of the CDR3 is TGTGCCAGCAGTTACTCGGGGGAGAGCTCCTACGAGCAGTACTTC. Its protein product is CASSYSGESSYEQYF.

This clone was seen a handful of times. Within the sample, other DNA sequences also encode this same CDR3. The rearrangement links TRBV9 to TRBJ1-1, with D uncertain. V was cut by 0 bases and J by 5 bases, with 11 bases left in between. In germline, CDR1 is SGDLS, CDR2 YYNGEE. The CDR3 contains 14 residues. The CDR3 sequence is CASSVDGRGTEAFF. The CDR3 DNA is TGTGCCAGCAGCGTAGACGGCAGAGGGACTGAAGCTTTCTTT.

This sequence joins TRBV7-2 and TRBJ1-2; TRBD1 agrees at 8 bases. Trimming removed 4 bases from V and 3 bases from J; junction bases left unmatched: 7. Germline V lookup: CDR1 SGHTA, CDR2 FQGNSA. The CDR3 has 15 amino acids. The CDR3, as DNA: TGTGCCAGCAGCTCGGTCAGGGGGCTCGACTATGGCTACACCTTC. Translation: CASSSVRGLDYGYTF.

The chain employs TRBV2 and TRBJ1-1; D gene ambiguous. CDR1 and CDR2 from the germline V gene are SNHLY and FYNNEI. Trimming removed 7 bases from V and 0 bases from J, with 6 bases in between. The CDR3 totals 12 residues. This CDR3 is CASNLMNTEAFF. CDR3 DNA sequence: TGTGCCAGCAATTTAATGAACACTGAAGCTTTCTTT.

This clone was seen only a few times. V is TRBV4-3 and J is TRBJ2-7, with 7 bases that match TRBD1. Germline CDR1 LGHNA, CDR2 YSLEER. Trimming took 4 bases from V and 3 from J; bases not matched to a gene: 3. The CDR3 spans 13 residues. The CDR3, as DNA: TGCGCCAGCAGCCCCCACAGGGGCTACGAGCAGTACTTC. This sequence encodes CASSPHRGYEQYF.

The chain has TRBV5-1 and TRBJ2-7, with 13 bases matching TRBD2. This CDR3 spans 15 amino acids. V shed 4 bases and J 2 bases; nucleotides not matched to a gene: 3. In germline, CDR1 is SGHRS, CDR2 YFSETQ. This CDR3 is CASSEGLAGPYEQYF. DNA for the CDR3: TGCGCCAGCAGCGAGGGACTAGCGGGGCCCTACGAGCAGTACTTC.

This clone was seen only a few times. The gene calls are TRBV13 and TRBJ2-1; no reliable D call. V lost 1 base to trimming and J lost 7 bases, with 11 bases between them. CDR3 length: 14 amino acids. Germline CDR1 and CDR2: PRHDT and FYEKMQ (reference sequence). The DNA of the CDR3 is TGTGCCAGCAGCTTAGCCTTTTTGGGGAATGAGCAGTTCTTC. It specifies CASSLAFLGNEQFF.

This clone has a single count. The V call is TRBV2, the J call TRBJ2-1; D unclear. The CDR3 runs 11 residues. Trimming cost V 5 bases and J 9 bases, with 8 bases left between them. Germline V gene sequence: CDR1 SNHLY, CDR2 FYNNEI. This CDR3 is CASSWGSEQFF. CDR3 bases: TGTGCCAGCAGTTGGGGATCTGAGCAGTTCTTC. Variable domain in full (rest from reference TRBV2 and TRBJ2-1): EPEVTQTPSHQVTQMGQEVILRCVPISNHLYFYWYRQILGQKVEFLVSFYNNEISEKSEIFDDQFSVERPDGSNFTLKIRSTKLEDSAMYFCASSWGSEQFFGPGTRLTVL.

The chain carries TRBV29-1 and TRBJ2-5; 14 positions agree with TRBD2. The CDR3 spans 14 residues. J was trimmed by 3 bases and V by 4 bases; bases with no gene match: 1. Germline CDR1 is SQVTM and CDR2 is ANQGSEA. CDR3 sequence reads: CSVGGLAGEETQYF. The CDR3 DNA follows: TGCAGCGTTGGGGGACTAGCGGGGGAAGAGACCCAGTACTTC. The full variable domain, rest sourced from reference TRBV29-1 and TRBJ2-5, is SAVISQKPSRDICQRGTSLTIQCQVDSQVTMMFWYRQQPGQSLTLIATANQGSEATYESGFVIDKFPISRPNLTFSTLTVSNMSPEDSSIYLCSVGGLAGEETQYFGPGTRLLVL.

A few counts support this clone. This chain links TRBV4-1 with TRBJ2-7; possibly TRBD2 for D (5 bases). Germline V gene lookup returns CDR1 MGHRA and CDR2 YSYEKL. The CDR3 is made up of 16 amino acids. V was cut by 1 base and J by 3 bases, with 16 bases left in between. As DNA, the CDR3 is TGCGCCAGCAGCCAAGGTGTAGAACTGGGGAGCTACGAGCAGTACTTC. Its translation is CASSQGVELGSYEQYF.

The chain couples TRBV5-1 to TRBJ2-7; D tentatively fits TRBD1 or TRBD2 (5 bases each). The CDR3 is 14 amino acids. Trimming left V 2 bases short and J 0 bases short, with 9 bases between. Germline lookup yields CDR1 SGHRS and CDR2 YFSETQ. CDR3 bases: TGCGCCAGCAGCTTCCGGGACGCCTCCTACGAGCAGTACTTC. Residues: CASSFRDASYEQYF.

This chain connects TRBV14 to TRBJ1-1; weak D call: TRBD1 (6 bases). Trimming stripped 3 bases from V and 6 bases from J, with 17 bases between. The CDR3 totals 15 residues. Germline lookup yields CDR1 SGHDN and CDR2 FVKESK. The chain's CDR3 is CASSQRRGPLAEAFF. CDR3 bases: TGTGCCAGCAGCCAGAGGCGGGGGCCGCTCGCTGAAGCTTTCTTT.

The rearrangement joins TRBV7-3 to TRBJ2-1; possibly TRBD1 or TRBD2 for D (6 bases each). V gave up 4 bases and J gave up 0 bases, with 16 bases separating them. The CDR3 contains 17 residues. Germline V gives CDR1 SGHTA, CDR2 FQGTGA. The CDR3 coding sequence is TGTGCCAGCAGCTCCGAGGGGGGCGAGAGCTCCTACAATGAGCAGTTCTTC. This encodes CASSSEGGESSYNEQFF. The full variable domain, rest sourced from reference TRBV7-3 and TRBJ2-1, is GAGVSQTPSNKVTEKGKYVELRCDPISGHTALYWYRQSLGQGPEFLIYFQGTGAADDSGLPNDRFFAVRPEGSVSTLKIQRTERGDSAVYLCASSSEGGESSYNEQFFGPGTRLTVL.

The genes are TRBV6-6 and TRBJ2-7, with 7 bases matching TRBD1. Per the germline V gene, CDR1 is MNHNY and CDR2 is SVGAGI (reference sequence). With 2 bases clipped from V and 4 bases from J, the junction kept 8 bases outside the gene matches. This CDR3 has 15 amino acids. The chain's CDR3 is CASSYQRDRKYEQYF. The DNA for the CDR3 is TGTGCCAGCAGTTACCAACGGGACAGAAAATACGAGCAGTACTTC.

The V call is TRBV5-4, the J call TRBJ2-6; D remains unclear. V was shortened by 0 bases and J by 1 base, with 2 bases between the two germline ends. The germline gives CDR1 SGHNT, CDR2 YYREEE (reference sequence). This CDR3 is 14 amino acids long. CDR3 sequence reads: CASSLGSGANVLTF. CDR3 nucleotide sequence: TGTGCCAGCAGCTTGGGGTCTGGGGCCAACGTCCTGACTTTC. Filled out from reference TRBV5-4 and TRBJ2-6, the complete variable domain reads ETGVTQSPTHLIKTRGQQVTLRCSSQSGHNTVSWYQQALGQGPQFIFQYYREEENGRGNFPPRFSGLQFPNYSSELNVNALELDDSALYLCASSLGSGANVLTFGAGSRLTVL.

The rearrangement joins TRBV12-5 to TRBJ1-1; D may be TRBD1 (6 bases). In germline, CDR1 is LGHNT, CDR2 FRNRAP. V lost 0 bases, J lost 3 bases, and 11 bases lay in between. This CDR3 has 15 residues. The CDR3 region is CASGLVGGLDTEAFF. The DNA for the CDR3 is TGTGCTAGTGGTTTGGTCGGGGGCCTGGACACTGAAGCTTTCTTT.

This clone was detected many times. The rearrangement links TRBV4-2 to TRBJ1-2; TRBD1 matches 9 bases. Germline V gene data show CDR1 as LGHNA and CDR2 as YNFKEQ. V shed 3 bases and J 8 bases; nucleotides not matched to a gene: 10. The CDR3 loop spans 15 amino acids. CDR3 DNA: TGTGCCAGCAGCCAGGACAGGGGTTTGGTCGAGGGCTACACCTTC. It codes for CASSQDRGLVEGYTF.

The V and J genes are TRBV2 and TRBJ2-7; tentative D call: TRBD1 (6 bases). CDR3 length: 16 amino acids. CDR1 and CDR2 (germline): SNHLY, FYNNEI. Trimming left V 0 bases short and J 5 bases short, with 17 bases between. The CDR3, as DNA: TGTGCCAGCAGTGAAGCGCTTCTGGGGGCGGCCCACGAGCAGTACTTC. Its translation is CASSEALLGAAHEQYF.

This clone was seen a handful of times. The chain employs TRBV11-2 and TRBJ2-5; D possibly corresponds to TRBD2 (6 bases). Trimming pared 5 bases from V and 7 bases from J, leaving 14 bases between. CDR3 length: 13 residues. CDR1 SGHAT and CDR2 FQNNGV come from the germline V gene. The CDR3 sequence: CASSLRGKGTQYF. The CDR3, as DNA: TGTGCCAGCAGCCTCCGGGGGAAGGGGACCCAGTACTTC. The full variable domain, completed using reference TRBV11-2 and TRBJ2-5, is EAGVAQSPRYKIIEKRQSVAFWCNPISGHATLYWYQQILGQGPKLLIQFQNNGVVDDSQLPKDRFSAERLKGVDSTLKIQPAKLEDSAVYLCASSLRGKGTQYFGPGTRLLVL.

This clone was observed a few times. This chain joins TRBV7-9 and TRBJ1-1; D remains unclear. The CDR3 sequence is 12 residues long. The V gene's germline CDR1 is SEHNR and CDR2 FQNEAQ (reference sequence). V was trimmed by 5 bases and J by 6 bases, leaving 10 bases between them. The CDR3: CASSPMSPEAFF. The CDR3 bases are TGTGCCAGCAGCCCTATGAGTCCTGAAGCTTTCTTT. The variable domain in full, with the rest retrieved from reference TRBV7-9 and TRBJ1-1, is DTGVSQNPRHKITKRGQNVTFRCDPISEHNRLYWYRQTLGQGPEFLTYFQNEAQLEKSRLLSDRFSAERPKGSFSTLEIQRTEQGDSAMYLCASSPMSPEAFFGQGTRLTVV.

This sequence joins TRBV15 and TRBJ1-1; tentatively, D is TRBD1 (6 bases). CDR3 length equals 15 residues. The germline V gene encodes CDR1 LNHNV and CDR2 YYDKDF (reference sequence). Trimming took 5 bases from V and 0 from J, leaving 13 bases between them. The CDR3 protein is CATSGNRAVNTEAFF. In nucleotides, the CDR3 is TGTGCCACCAGCGGCAACAGGGCGGTGAACACTGAAGCTTTCTTT.

This clone was counted between two and nine times. This rearrangement joins TRBV2 to TRBJ2-3, with 8 bases matching TRBD2. Per the germline V gene, CDR1 is SNHLY and CDR2 is FYNNEI. This CDR3 is built from 15 residues. V was pared by 7 bases and J by 4 bases, with 10 bases of the junction left unmatched. The CDR3 sequence: CASNEAGGVADTQYF. The CDR3 DNA reads as TGTGCCAGCAACGAGGCGGGGGGAGTGGCAGATACGCAGTATTTT.

The chain is built from TRBV4-2 and TRBJ2-1, with D unclear. Germline V lookup: CDR1 LGHNA, CDR2 YNFKEQ. The V end was cut by 2 bases, the J end by 8 bases, with 7 bases between. CDR3 size: 12 residues. The CDR3 DNA reads TGTGCCAGCAGCCAAACCCTCGATGAGCAGTTCTTC. Translated, it gives CASSQTLDEQFF.

This chain connects TRBV6-5 to TRBJ1-2; D gene ambiguous. This CDR3 spans 12 amino acids. Deletions cut 6 bases from V and 7 bases from J, with 12 bases between. From germline, CDR1 is MNHEY and CDR2 SVGAGI. In DNA, the CDR3 is TGTGCCAGCAGAGGCGGGTGGGCTGGCTACACCTTC. Residues: CASRGGWAGYTF.

CDR3: CAISGGEGENIQYF. DNA of the CDR3: TGTGCCATCAGTGGCGGGGAGGGGGAGAACATTCAGTACTTC. The gene calls are TRBV10-3 and TRBJ2-4; TRBD2 is a possible D gene (7 bases). The V and J ends lost 4 bases and 7 bases respectively, with 14 bases between them. The CDR3 extends over 14 amino acids. Germline loops: CDR1 ENHRY, CDR2 SYGVKD.